This T cell receptor beta chain is drawn from a study of CD8 T cells in Susac syndrome. TCR beta sequencing covered blood CD8+ and CD4+ T cells. Patients with Susac syndrome showed fulfilment of recently defined diagnostic criteria for definite or probable disease. Reverse transcription of about 0.5 to 1 ug RNA used random hexamers. TCRdb fed the immunoSEQ multiplex PCR reads into MiXCR, producing one record per CDR3 protein. Of 140,000 to 150,000 distinct CDR3 sequences in the sample, approximately 96% were seen once. V was pared by 6 bases and J by 8 bases, with 8 bases of the junction left unmatched. The CDR3 is made up of 14 amino acids.

The TCR sequence derives from a human donor with Susac syndrome. The sequenced sample consisted of CD4+ T cells from PBMCs. The chain uses TRBV12-3 or TRBV12-4 and TRBJ2-2, with 8 bases that match TRBD2. The CDR3 sequence is CASSGTSSVGELFF. CDR3 DNA: TGTGCCAGCAGCGGGACTAGTTCGGTGGGGGAGCTGTTTTTT.